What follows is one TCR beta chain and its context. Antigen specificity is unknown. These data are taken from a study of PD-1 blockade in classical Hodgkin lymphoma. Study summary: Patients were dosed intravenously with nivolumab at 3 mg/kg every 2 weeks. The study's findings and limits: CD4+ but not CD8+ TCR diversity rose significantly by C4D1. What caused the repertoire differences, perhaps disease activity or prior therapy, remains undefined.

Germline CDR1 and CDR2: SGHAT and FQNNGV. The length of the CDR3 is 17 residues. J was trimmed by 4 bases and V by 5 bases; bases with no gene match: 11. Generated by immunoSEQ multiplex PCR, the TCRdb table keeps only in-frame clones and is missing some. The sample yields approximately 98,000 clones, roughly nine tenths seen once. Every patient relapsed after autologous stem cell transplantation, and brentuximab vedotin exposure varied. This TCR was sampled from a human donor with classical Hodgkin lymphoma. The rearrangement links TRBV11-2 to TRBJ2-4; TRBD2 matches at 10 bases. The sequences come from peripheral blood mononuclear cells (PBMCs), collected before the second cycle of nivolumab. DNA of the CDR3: TGTGCCAGCAGCCCAGGTGGACTAGCGGATAATAAAAACATTCAGTACTTC. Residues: CASSPGGLADNKNIQYF.